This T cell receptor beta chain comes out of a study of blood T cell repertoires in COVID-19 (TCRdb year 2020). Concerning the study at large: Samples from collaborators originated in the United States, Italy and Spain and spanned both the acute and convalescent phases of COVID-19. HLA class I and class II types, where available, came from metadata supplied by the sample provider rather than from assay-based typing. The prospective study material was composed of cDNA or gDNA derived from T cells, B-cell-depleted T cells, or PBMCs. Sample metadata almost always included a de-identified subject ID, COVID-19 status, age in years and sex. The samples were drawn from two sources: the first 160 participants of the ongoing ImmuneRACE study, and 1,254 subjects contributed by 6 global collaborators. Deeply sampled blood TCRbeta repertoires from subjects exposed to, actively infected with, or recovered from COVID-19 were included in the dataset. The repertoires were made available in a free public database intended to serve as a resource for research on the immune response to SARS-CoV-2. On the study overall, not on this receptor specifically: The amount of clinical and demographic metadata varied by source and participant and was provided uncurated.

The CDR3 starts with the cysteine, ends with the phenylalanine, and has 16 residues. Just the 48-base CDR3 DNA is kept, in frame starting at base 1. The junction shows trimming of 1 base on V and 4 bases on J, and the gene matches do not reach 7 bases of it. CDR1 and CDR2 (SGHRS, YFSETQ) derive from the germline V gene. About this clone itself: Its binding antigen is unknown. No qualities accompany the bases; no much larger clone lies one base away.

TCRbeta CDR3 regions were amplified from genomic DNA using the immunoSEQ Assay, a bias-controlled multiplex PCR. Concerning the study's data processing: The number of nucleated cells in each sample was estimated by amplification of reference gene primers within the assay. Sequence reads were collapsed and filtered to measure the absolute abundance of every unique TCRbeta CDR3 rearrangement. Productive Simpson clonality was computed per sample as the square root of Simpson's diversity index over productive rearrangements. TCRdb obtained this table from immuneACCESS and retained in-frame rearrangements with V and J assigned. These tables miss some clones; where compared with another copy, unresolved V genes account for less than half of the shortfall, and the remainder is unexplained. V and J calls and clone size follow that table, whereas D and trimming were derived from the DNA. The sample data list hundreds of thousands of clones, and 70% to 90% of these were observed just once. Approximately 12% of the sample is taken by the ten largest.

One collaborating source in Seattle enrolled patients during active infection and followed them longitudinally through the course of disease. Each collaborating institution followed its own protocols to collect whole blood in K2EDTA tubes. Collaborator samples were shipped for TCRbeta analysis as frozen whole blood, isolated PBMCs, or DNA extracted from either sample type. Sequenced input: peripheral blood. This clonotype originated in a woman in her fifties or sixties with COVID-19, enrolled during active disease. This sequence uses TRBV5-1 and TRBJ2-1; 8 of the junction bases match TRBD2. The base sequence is TGCGCCAGCAGCTTGCAGGTTAGCGGGGCATACAATGAGCAGTTCTTC. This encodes CASSLQVSGAYNEQFF.